This T cell receptor beta chain is from a study of CD8+ T cells in alopecia areata. The study, taken as a whole, reports: Across lesional scalp, and particularly alopecia totalis/universalis, clonality surpassed that of normal scalp. Sequencing of scalp tissue also captures the resident alphabeta T cells of normal skin.

cDNA prepared by RNA extraction and subsequent reverse transcription served as the template for sequencing. Profiling relied on immunoSEQ multiplex PCR, and the TCRdb table lists in-frame clones only, not all of them. The table has about 110,000 clones, 45% to 60% seen once. Comment on this clone: What it binds is unknown.

Peripheral blood samples and lesional scalp punch biopsies were obtained from alopecia areata patients. This TCR was sampled from a human donor with alopecia areata. Input material: NKG2D-low CD8+ T cells sorted from blood.

The CDR3 DNA reads TGTGCCAGCATCACAGATACGCAGTATTTT. Translation: CASITDTQYF. The chain has TRBV2 and TRBJ2-3, with D uncertain. V lost 7 bases and J lost 2, with 1 base in between. The CDR3 spans 10 residues. Germline V gives CDR1 SNHLY, CDR2 FYNNEI.